This is a list of T cell receptor beta chains from one sample in a study of control samples from healthy donors and cancer patients. Libraries were prepared by immunoSEQ multiplex PCR; TCRdb keeps only in-frame clonotypes and omits some of them. The sample contains 150,000 to 200,000 clones, approximately 94% of which appear only once. The sample taken for sequencing was PBMCs. The receptors come from a man aged 55 to 70 with colorectal cancer. CDR3s include the opening cysteine and the closing phenylalanine or tryptophan. D genes are given only for firm matches. Clone size is not always given. Where it is, it says once, few, many or a class for expanded clones.

cdr3_nt,cdr3_aa,j_call,v_call,d_call,clone_size
TGTGCCAGCAGCCAAGATCAGGGGATGCAGCCCCAGCATTTT,CASSQDQGMQPQHF,TRBJ1-5,TRBV3-1/TRBV3-2,NA,NA
TGTGCCAGCAGCCCGGACAGGGTCCAGCCCCAGCATTTT,CASSPDRVQPQHF,TRBJ1-5,TRBV7-9,TRBD1,once
TGTGCCAGCAGTGATTGGACTAGCGGGGGACCCCGTGGCACAGATACGCAGTATTTT,CASSDWTSGGPRGTDTQYF,TRBJ2-3,TRBV6-1,TRBD2,few
TGTGCCAGCAGTACAGGGGGCGCGAATGAAAAACTGTTTTTT,CASSTGGANEKLFF,TRBJ1-4,TRBV6-5,TRBD1,NA
TGTGCCAGCAGACGACAGGGGACTAAGAGCTCCTATAATTCACCCCTCCACTTT,CASRRQGTKSSYNSPLHF,TRBJ1-6,TRBV21-1,NA,once
TGTGCCAGCTGCCCCGGACAGGGCCTGGGAAACACCATATATTTT,CASCPGQGLGNTIYF,TRBJ1-3,TRBV11-2,TRBD1,NA
TGTGCCTCCACAGGGGGCGCAGGCACCGGGGAGCTGTTTTTT,CASTGGAGTGELFF,TRBJ2-2,TRBV27,TRBD1,NA
TGTGCCAGCAGTTATCAGAGAATGAACACTGAAGCTTTCTTT,CASSYQRMNTEAFF,TRBJ1-1,TRBV6-2/TRBV6-3,NA,once
TGTGCCAGCAGCTTGACGGGCCGTCTCTGGGAGACCCAGTACTTC,CASSLTGRLWETQYF,TRBJ2-5,TRBV5-6,NA,NA
TGTGCCAGCAGCACTGGACAGGGGCTGGGCACTGAAGCTTTCTTT,CASSTGQGLGTEAFF,TRBJ1-1,TRBV4-2,TRBD1,NA
TGTGCCAGTAGTATAATGTCGGATAGAGGGAGACAGCCCCAGCATTTT,CASSIMSDRGRQPQHF,TRBJ1-5,TRBV19,NA,NA
TGTGCCTGGAGTCCACAGGGGGAATCCGCTGGCTACACCTTC,CAWSPQGESAGYTF,TRBJ1-2,TRBV30,TRBD1,NA
TGCGCCAGCAGCCAAGATCCAGCGGGGGGGTTTTTCCTGGTCTTC,CASSQDPAGGFFLVF,TRBJ2-1,TRBV4-1,TRBD2,NA
TGTGCCAGCAGCCGGTGGGGGGGTTCCTCCTACGAGCAGTACTTC,CASSRWGGSSYEQYF,TRBJ2-7,TRBV7-2,TRBD2,NA
TGTGCCAGCAGTTACTCAGGACAAGAGACCCAGTACTTC,CASSYSGQETQYF,TRBJ2-5,TRBV6-5,NA,NA
TGTGCCTGGAGACAGGCGAGCTCTGGAAACACCATATATTTT,CAWRQASSGNTIYF,TRBJ1-3,TRBV30,NA,NA
TGTGCCAGCAGGAGGGGGCCCGATCAGCCCCAGCATTTT,CASRRGPDQPQHF,TRBJ1-5,TRBV12-3/TRBV12-4,TRBD1,NA
TGTGCCTGGAGAGCCAGTTTGTATGGCTACACCTTC,CAWRASLYGYTF,TRBJ1-2,TRBV30,NA,NA
TGTGCCAGTAGTAAGGGGGAGCGTCAGCCCCAGCATTTT,CASSKGERQPQHF,TRBJ1-5,TRBV19,NA,NA